This TCR beta chain was identified during a study of cytomegalovirus exposure and HLA in healthy donors. On this clone: Its antigen is still unknown.

The J segment lost 6 bases and the V segment lost 2 bases, leaving 9 bases of the junction unmatched. Germline V gene lookup returns CDR1 SGHAT and CDR2 FQNNGV. The CDR3 consists of 16 residues. PCR used 60 Vbeta primers and 13 Jbeta primers. The repertoire was sequenced with immunoSEQ multiplex PCR; TCRdb's copy has only in-frame clones and lacks some. Counted here are some 180,000 clones, over 60% occurring once; the ten biggest clones make up around 1.6%. The study's findings and limits: Per a prior analysis, the majority of TCR beta V segments were productive roughly 87% or roughly 30% of the time.

Sequencing used PBMCs. This chain links TRBV11-2 with TRBJ2-2; 7 positions match TRBD2. The TCR was taken from a young man in good health and CMV-seronegative. For the CDR3, the DNA is TGTGCCAGCAGCTTACCCGGGACTACGCGTTCCGGGGAGCTGTTTTTT. It yields the protein CASSLPGTTRSGELFF.